Following are 4 T cell receptor beta chains from one sample sequenced in a study of cytomegalovirus exposure and HLA in healthy donors. Produced via immunoSEQ multiplex PCR; TCRdb's table is partial and in-frame only. This sample has fewer than 400,000 clones, with 88% found just once. Sequenced: PBMCs. These receptors originate from a man aged 30 to 39 in good health and CMV-seronegative.

Only one count was recorded for this clone. The chain couples TRBV9 to TRBJ1-3, with D perhaps matching TRBD1 (5 bases). CDR1 is SGDLS, CDR2 YYNGEE, per germline. The CDR3 loop spans 16 amino acids. The ends were cut back, 0 bases at V and 4 bases at J, with 14 bases in the middle. The CDR3 DNA follows: TGTGCCAGCAGCGTAGCGGGGGAAGTGGCCGGAAACACCATATATTTT. Amino acid sequence: CASSVAGEVAGNTIYF.

The chain is built from TRBV18 and TRBJ2-5; 12 bases align to TRBD2. The germline gives CDR1 KGHSH, CDR2 LQKENI. The junction had 6 bases not matched to a gene; V was cut back by 4 bases and J by 3 bases. The CDR3 contains 16 residues. The CDR3 protein is CASSRLTSGGEETQYF. CDR3 coding DNA: TGTGCCAGCTCACGCTTGACTAGCGGGGGTGAAGAGACCCAGTACTTC.

V and J are TRBV10-3 and TRBJ1-3, with no clear D. Germline CDR1 and CDR2: ENHRY and SYGVKD. The CDR3 runs 12 residues. V lost 2 bases, J lost 16 bases, and 15 bases lay in between. For the CDR3, the DNA is TGTGCCATCAGTGAGAGCGGAGAATATAGGTATTTT. This translates into CAISESGEYRYF.

A few counts support this clone. The rearrangement joins TRBV6-4 to TRBJ2-1; 9 bases fit TRBD1. The CDR3 totals 14 residues. Germline-derived CDR1 and CDR2 are MRHNA and SNTAGT. Unmatched junction bases numbered 6, after V lost 3 bases and J lost 9 bases. CDR3 DNA: TGTGCCAGCAGTGAATCGACAGGGGGAAGTGAGCAGTTCTTC. Protein product: CASSESTGGSEQFF.